Listed here is a single TCR beta chain. Its antigen is unidentified. The sample is drawn from a study of T cell responses to AZD1222 COVID-19 vaccine. Findings and limits, study-wide: CD4 TCRs covered the whole spike, strongest at regions 160-218 and 743-854.

TCRdb's table, derived via immunoSEQ multiplex PCR, lists solely in-frame clones and lacks some. The repertoire holds fewer than 180,000 clones, with about nine tenths as singletons. The TCR originated in an adult who received the AZD1222 COVID-19 vaccine. The sample consisted of peripheral blood, taken 28 days after the second AZD1222 dose.

CDR3 amino acids: CASSLGEGVYGYTF. Here the CDR3 DNA reads TGTGCCAGCAGCTTAGGAGAGGGAGTTTATGGCTACACCTTC. This chain links TRBV7-6 with TRBJ1-2; no firm D call. Germline V gene lookup returns CDR1 SGHVS and CDR2 FNYEAQ. V was shortened by 1 base and J by 5 bases, with 11 bases between the two germline ends. There are 14 residues in the CDR3.